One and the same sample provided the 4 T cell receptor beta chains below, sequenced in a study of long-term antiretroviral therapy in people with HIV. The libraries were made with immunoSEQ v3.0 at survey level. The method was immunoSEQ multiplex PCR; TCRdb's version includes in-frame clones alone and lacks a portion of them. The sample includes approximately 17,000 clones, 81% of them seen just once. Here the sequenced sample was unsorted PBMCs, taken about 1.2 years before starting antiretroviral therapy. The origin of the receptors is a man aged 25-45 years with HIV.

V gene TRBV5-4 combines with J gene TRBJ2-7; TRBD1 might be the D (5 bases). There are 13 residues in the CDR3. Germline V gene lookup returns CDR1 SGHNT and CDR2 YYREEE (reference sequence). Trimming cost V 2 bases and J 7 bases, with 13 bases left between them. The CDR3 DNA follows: TGTGCCAGCAGCTTACGTGGGGCACCTGAGCAGTACTTC. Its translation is CASSLRGAPEQYF.

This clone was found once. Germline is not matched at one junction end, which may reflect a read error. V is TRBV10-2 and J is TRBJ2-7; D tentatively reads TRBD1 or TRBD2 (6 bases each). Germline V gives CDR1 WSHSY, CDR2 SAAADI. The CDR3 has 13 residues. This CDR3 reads CASSGGTPPERDF. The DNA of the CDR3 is TGCGCCAGCAGTGGGGGGACACCTCCGGAGCGGGACTTC.

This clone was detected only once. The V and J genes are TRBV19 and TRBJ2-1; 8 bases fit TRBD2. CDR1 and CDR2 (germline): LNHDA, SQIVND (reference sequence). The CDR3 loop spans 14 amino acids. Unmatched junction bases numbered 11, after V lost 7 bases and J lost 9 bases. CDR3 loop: CASTLSGSEREQFF. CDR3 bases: TGTGCCAGTACCTTAAGCGGGAGTGAACGTGAGCAGTTCTTC.

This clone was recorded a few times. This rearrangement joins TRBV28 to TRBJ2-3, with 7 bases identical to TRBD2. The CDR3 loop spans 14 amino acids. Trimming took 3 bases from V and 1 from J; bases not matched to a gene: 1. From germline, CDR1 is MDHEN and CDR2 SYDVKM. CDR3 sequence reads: CASSFLAGTDTQYF. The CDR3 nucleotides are TGTGCCAGCAGTTTTCTAGCGGGCACAGATACGCAGTATTTT. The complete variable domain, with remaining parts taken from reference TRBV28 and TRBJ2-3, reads DVKVTQSSRYLVKRTGEKVFLECVQDMDHENMFWYRQDPGLGLRLIYFSYDVKMKEKGDIPEGYSVSREKKERFSLILESASTNQTSMYLCASSFLAGTDTQYFGPGTRLTVL.